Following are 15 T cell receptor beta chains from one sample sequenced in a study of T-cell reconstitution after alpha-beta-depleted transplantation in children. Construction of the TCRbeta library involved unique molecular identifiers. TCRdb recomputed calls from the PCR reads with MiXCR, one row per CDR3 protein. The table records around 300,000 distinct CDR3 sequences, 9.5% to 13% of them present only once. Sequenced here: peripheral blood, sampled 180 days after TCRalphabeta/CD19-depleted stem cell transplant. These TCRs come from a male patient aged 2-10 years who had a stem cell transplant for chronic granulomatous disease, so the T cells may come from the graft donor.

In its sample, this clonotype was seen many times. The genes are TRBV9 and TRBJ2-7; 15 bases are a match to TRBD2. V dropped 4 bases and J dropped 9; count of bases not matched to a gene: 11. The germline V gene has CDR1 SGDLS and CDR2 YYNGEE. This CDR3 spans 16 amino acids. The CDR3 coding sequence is TGTGCCAGCAGCCCCGACCCCACGGGACTAGCGGGAGGGCAGTACTTC. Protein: CASSPDPTGLAGGQYF.

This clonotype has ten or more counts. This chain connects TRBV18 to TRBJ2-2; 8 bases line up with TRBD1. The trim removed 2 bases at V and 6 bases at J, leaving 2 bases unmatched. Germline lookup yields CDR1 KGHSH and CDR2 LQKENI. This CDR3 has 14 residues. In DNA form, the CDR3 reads TGTGCCAGCTCACCAGACAGGGGATCCGGGGAGCTGTTTTTT. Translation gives CASSPDRGSGELFF.

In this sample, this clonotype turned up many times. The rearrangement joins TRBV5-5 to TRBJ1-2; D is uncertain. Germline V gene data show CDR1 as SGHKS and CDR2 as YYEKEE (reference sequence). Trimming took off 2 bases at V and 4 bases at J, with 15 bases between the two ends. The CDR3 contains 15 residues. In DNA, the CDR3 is TGTGCCAGCAGCTTTACCGGGTTTGGTTTCTATGGCTACACCTTC. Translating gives CASSFTGFGFYGYTF.

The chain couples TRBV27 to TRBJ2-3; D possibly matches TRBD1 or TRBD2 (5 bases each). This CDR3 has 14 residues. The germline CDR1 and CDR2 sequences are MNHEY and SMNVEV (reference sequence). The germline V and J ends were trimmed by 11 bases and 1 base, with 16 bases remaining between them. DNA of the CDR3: TGTGCCCTCAGTTTATCGGGGCGCACAGATACGCAGTATTTT. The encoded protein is CALSLSGRTDTQYF.

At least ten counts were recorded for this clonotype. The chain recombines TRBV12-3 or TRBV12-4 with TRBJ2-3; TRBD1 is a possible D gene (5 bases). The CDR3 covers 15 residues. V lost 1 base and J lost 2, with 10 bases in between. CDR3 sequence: CASSLVFRATDTQYF. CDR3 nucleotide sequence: TGTGCCAGCAGTTTAGTGTTCAGGGCCACAGATACGCAGTATTTT.

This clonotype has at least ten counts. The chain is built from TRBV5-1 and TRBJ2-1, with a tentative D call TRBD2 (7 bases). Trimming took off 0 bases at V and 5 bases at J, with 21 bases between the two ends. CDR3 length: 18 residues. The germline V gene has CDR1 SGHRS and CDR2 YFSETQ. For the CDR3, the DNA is TGCGCCAGCAGCTTGGACCCCCTAGGCCCGGGGGGCCACAATGAGCAGTTCTTC. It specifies CASSLDPLGPGGHNEQFF.

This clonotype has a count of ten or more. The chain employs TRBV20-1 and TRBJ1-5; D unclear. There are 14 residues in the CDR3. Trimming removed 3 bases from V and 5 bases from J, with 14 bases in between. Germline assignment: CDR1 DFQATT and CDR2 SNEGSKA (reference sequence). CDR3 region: CSASDGERYQPQHF. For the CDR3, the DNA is TGCAGTGCTAGTGACGGGGAGCGTTATCAGCCCCAGCATTTT.

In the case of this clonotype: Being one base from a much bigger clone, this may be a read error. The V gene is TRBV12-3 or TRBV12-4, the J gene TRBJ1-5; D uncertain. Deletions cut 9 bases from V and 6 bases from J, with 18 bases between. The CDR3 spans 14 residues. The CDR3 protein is CARTSRVYGQPQHF. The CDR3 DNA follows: TGTGCCAGGACGTCCCGGGTATACGGTCAGCCCCAGCATTTT.

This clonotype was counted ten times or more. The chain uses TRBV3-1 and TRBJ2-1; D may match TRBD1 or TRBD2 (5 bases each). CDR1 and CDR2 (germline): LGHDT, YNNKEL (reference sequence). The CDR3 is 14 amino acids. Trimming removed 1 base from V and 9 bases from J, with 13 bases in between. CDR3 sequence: CASSQGVSRGEQFF. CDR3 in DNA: TGTGCCAGCAGCCAAGGGGTATCGAGGGGTGAGCAGTTCTTC.

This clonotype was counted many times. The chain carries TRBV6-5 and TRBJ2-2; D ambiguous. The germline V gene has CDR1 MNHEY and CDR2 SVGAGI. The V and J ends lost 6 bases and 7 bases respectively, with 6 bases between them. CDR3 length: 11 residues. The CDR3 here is CASRKGGELFF. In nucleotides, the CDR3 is TGTGCCAGCAGAAAAGGCGGGGAGCTGTTTTTT.

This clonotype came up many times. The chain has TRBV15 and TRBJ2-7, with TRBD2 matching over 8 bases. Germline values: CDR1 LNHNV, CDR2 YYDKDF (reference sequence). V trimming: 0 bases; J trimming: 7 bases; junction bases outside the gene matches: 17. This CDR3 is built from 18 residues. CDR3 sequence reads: CATSRDPQGPGGVGEQYF. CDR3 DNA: TGTGCCACCAGCAGAGATCCACAGGGTCCGGGAGGGGTTGGGGAGCAGTACTTC.

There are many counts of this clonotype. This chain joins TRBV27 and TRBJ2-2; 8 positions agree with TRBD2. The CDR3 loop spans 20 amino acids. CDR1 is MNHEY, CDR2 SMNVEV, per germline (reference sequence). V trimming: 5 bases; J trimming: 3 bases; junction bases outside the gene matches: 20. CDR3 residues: CASSHGKTYSGAGDTGELFF. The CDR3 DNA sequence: TGTGCCAGCAGTCACGGAAAAACCTATAGCGGGGCAGGGGACACCGGGGAGCTGTTTTTT.

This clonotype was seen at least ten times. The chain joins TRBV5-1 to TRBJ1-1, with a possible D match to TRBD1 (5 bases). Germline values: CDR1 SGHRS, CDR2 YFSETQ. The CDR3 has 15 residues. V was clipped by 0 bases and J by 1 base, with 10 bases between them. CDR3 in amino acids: CASSLVGEPNTEAFF. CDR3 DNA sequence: TGCGCCAGCAGCTTGGTGGGGGAGCCGAACACTGAAGCTTTCTTT.

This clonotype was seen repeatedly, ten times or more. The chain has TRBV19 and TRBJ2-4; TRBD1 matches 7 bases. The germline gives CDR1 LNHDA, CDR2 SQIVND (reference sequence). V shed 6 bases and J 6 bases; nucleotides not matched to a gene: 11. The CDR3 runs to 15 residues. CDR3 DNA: TGTGCCAGTAGCCCTCGACAGGGTTCGCGAAACATTCAGTACTTC. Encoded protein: CASSPRQGSRNIQYF.

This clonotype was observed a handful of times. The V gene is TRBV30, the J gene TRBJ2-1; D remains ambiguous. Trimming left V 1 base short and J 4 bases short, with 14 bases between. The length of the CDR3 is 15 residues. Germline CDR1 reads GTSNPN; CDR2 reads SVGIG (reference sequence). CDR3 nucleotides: TGTGCCTGGAGTGCCCTAGGGCCGAATTACAATGAGCAGTTCTTC. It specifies CAWSALGPNYNEQFF.